This is a list of T cell receptor beta chains from one sample in a study of T cells after yellow fever vaccination. TCRdb recomputed calls from the 5' RACE reads with MiXCR, one row per CDR3 protein. The data contain about 300,000 distinct CDR3 sequences, 3% to 4.5% of them singletons. Sample: PBMCs, taken 5 days after the yellow fever booster vaccination. The receptors shown here come from a man younger than 30 who received the YFV17D yellow fever vaccine. Both conserved end residues are part of each CDR3. Each record gives: J gene, CDR3 length, clone size, D gene, V gene, CDR3 protein, CDR3 DNA. A D gene is named only where the DNA matches it firmly. For some rows the clone size is stated as once, few or many, or as a class when expanded; others skip it.

TRBJ1-4	16	.	.	TRBV7-9	CRRCDNAFSLDEKLFF	TGTCGGCGATGCGACAACGCCTTCTCCCTGGATGAAAAACTGTTTTTT
TRBJ2-5	14	.	.	TRBV5-4	CASRRAPDQETQYF	TGTGCCAGCAGGAGGGCTCCCGATCAAGAGACCCAGTACTTC
TRBJ1-1	11	many	.	TRBV27	CASGASAEAFF	TGTGCCAGCGGCGCGTCCGCTGAAGCTTTCTTT
TRBJ2-1	13	.	.	TRBV7-9	CASTSERGNEQFF	TGTGCCAGCACAAGTGAGAGGGGGAATGAGCAGTTCTTC
TRBJ1-1	16	.	TRBD1	TRBV28	CASTPSGAGGERQAFF	TGTGCCAGCACTCCCTCAGGGGCAGGGGGCGAAAGACAAGCTTTCTTT
TRBJ2-5	13	.	.	TRBV7-9	CASRPRTGETQYF	TGTGCCAGCCGACCCCGGACGGGGGAGACCCAGTACTTC
TRBJ1-4	16	many	.	TRBV13	CASSVRNSYPNEKLFF	TGTGCCAGCAGCGTCAGGAACAGCTACCCTAATGAAAAACTGTTTTTT
TRBJ2-1	11	.	.	TRBV11-2	CASSDWDEQFF	TGTGCCAGCTCGGATTGGGATGAGCAGTTCTTC
TRBJ1-4	16	few	.	TRBV5-1	CASSLREDSGDEKLFF	TGCGCCAGCAGCTTGAGGGAAGACAGTGGAGATGAAAAACTGTTTTTT
TRBJ1-6	14	many	.	TRBV5-1	CASSLDGPDSPLHF	TGCGCCAGCAGCTTGGATGGCCCCGATTCACCCCTCCACTTT
TRBJ2-1	12	.	.	TRBV18	CASSLGAPEQFF	TGTGCCAGCTCACTTGGGGCCCCTGAGCAGTTCTTC
TRBJ2-5	16	.	.	TRBV11-2	CASRTIQGRGQETQYF	TGTGCCAGCAGGACTATACAGGGAAGGGGGCAAGAGACCCAGTACTTC
TRBJ1-2	11	.	.	TRBV7-9	CASSLEGGYTF	TGTGCCAGCAGCTTAGAAGGGGGCTACACCTTC
TRBJ2-3	14	many	.	TRBV12-3/TRBV12-4	CASTRTAFTDTQYF	TGTGCCAGCACCCGGACAGCCTTCACAGATACGCAGTATTTT
TRBJ2-7	14	many	TRBD1	TRBV4-3	CASTRDRGPYEQYF	TGCGCCAGCACCCGGGACAGGGGGCCCTACGAGCAGTACTTC
TRBJ2-5	15	many	.	TRBV5-1	CASSFTGRRQETQYF	TGCGCCAGCAGCTTTACGGGGAGGAGACAAGAGACCCAGTACTTC
TRBJ2-5	14	.	.	TRBV5-1	CASSLATAQETQYF	TGCGCCAGCAGCTTAGCTACAGCCCAAGAGACCCAGTACTTC
TRBJ2-2	16	many	.	TRBV7-2	CASSLSPGIRSGELFF	TGTGCCAGCAGCTTAAGTCCGGGGATTAGGTCCGGGGAGCTGTTTTTT
TRBJ2-1	14	many	.	TRBV7-3	CASSLGGTYNEQFF	TGTGCCAGCAGCTTAGGTGGGACCTACAATGAGCAGTTCTTC
TRBJ2-2	11	many	.	TRBV6-2/TRBV6-3	CASRAVGELFF	TGTGCCAGCAGAGCTGTCGGGGAGCTGTTTTTT
TRBJ2-2	14	.	.	TRBV10-1	CASSVGGRTGELFF	TGCGCCAGCAGTGTAGGGGGGAGGACCGGGGAGCTGTTTTTT
TRBJ2-3	14	few	TRBD2	TRBV20-1	CSARSSGGTDTQYF	TGCAGTGCTAGGAGTAGCGGGGGCACAGATACGCAGTATTTT
TRBJ1-2	14	.	.	TRBV29-1	CSAEAAAGYYGYTF	TGCAGCGCCGAAGCGGCAGCAGGCTACTATGGCTACACCTTC
TRBJ1-2	18	.	TRBD1	TRBV5-1	CASSPLTGSDAYNYGYTF	TGCGCCAGCAGCCCCCTGACAGGGTCCGATGCTTATAACTATGGCTACACCTTC
TRBJ2-7	15	.	TRBD1	TRBV6-5	CASSYSGRGSYEQYF	TGTGCCAGCAGTTACTCGGGCAGGGGGTCCTACGAGCAGTACTTC
TRBJ2-7	11	few	.	TRBV20-1	CSASGNYEQYF	TGCAGTGCTAGCGGGAACTACGAGCAGTACTTC
TRBJ2-6	16	.	.	TRBV19	CASSTQTFPGANVLTF	TGTGCCAGTAGTACACAAACCTTCCCTGGGGCCAACGTCCTGACTTTC
TRBJ2-1	16	many	.	TRBV4-2	CASSQIRGTLYNEQFF	TGTGCCAGCAGCCAAATACGGGGGACTTTATACAATGAGCAGTTCTTC
TRBJ2-6	20	many	TRBD1	TRBV27	CASSLSGWDRALPGANVLTF	TGTGCCAGCAGTTTATCTGGTTGGGACAGGGCCTTACCTGGGGCCAACGTCCTGACTTTC
TRBJ1-5	15	many	.	TRBV6-1	CASRPGQYSNQPQHF	TGTGCCAGCAGGCCCGGACAGTATAGCAATCAGCCCCAGCATTTT
TRBJ1-4	15	.	.	TRBV7-9	CASSFVSRHNEKLFF	TGTGCCAGCAGCTTCGTCAGCAGACATAATGAAAAACTGTTTTTT
TRBJ2-1	17	few	TRBD1	TRBV11-2	CASSLDPSGTGLNEQFF	TGTGCCAGCAGCTTAGATCCGAGTGGGACAGGGCTCAATGAGCAGTTCTTC
TRBJ1-6	17	.	TRBD1	TRBV15	CATSRDKLTGSNSPLHF	TGTGCCACCAGCAGAGACAAGTTGACAGGGAGTAATTCACCCCTCCACTTT
TRBJ1-3	14	few	.	TRBV7-2	CASSVATSGNTIYF	TGTGCCAGCAGCGTGGCCACTTCTGGAAACACCATATATTTT
TRBJ2-1	14	many	TRBD2	TRBV7-3	CASSVLAGYNEQFF	TGTGCCAGCTCTGTCCTAGCGGGGTACAATGAGCAGTTCTTC
TRBJ1-5	16	.	.	TRBV4-3	CASSQDYGREYQPQHF	TGCGCCAGCAGCCAAGATTATGGGAGGGAGTATCAGCCCCAGCATTTT
TRBJ2-7	14	many	.	TRBV19	CASSPRVDPYEQYF	TGTGCCAGTAGTCCACGGGTGGATCCCTACGAGCAGTACTTC
TRBJ2-5	13	.	.	TRBV6-5	CASTNPQGETQYF	TGTGCCAGCACAAATCCTCAGGGGGAGACCCAGTACTTC
TRBJ2-1	15	many	TRBD2	TRBV5-5	CASSGSGSSYNEQFF	TGTGCCAGCAGCGGAAGCGGGAGCTCCTACAATGAGCAGTTCTTC
TRBJ2-1	13	few	.	TRBV19	CASSIWQDPEQFF	TGTGCCAGTAGTATATGGCAAGACCCTGAGCAGTTCTTC
TRBJ1-1	13	few	.	TRBV20-1	CSARADGPIEAFF	TGCAGTGCTAGAGCAGACGGCCCGATTGAAGCTTTCTTT
TRBJ2-1	14	.	.	TRBV5-1	CATSPRQGYNEQFF	TGCGCCACCAGCCCCCGGCAGGGCTACAATGAGCAGTTCTTC
TRBJ2-5	14	.	TRBD2	TRBV6-5	CASSYKLAGETQYF	TGTGCCAGCAGCTATAAACTAGCGGGGGAGACCCAGTACTTC
TRBJ2-1	15	few	.	TRBV5-4	CASSLAGRSDNEQFF	TGTGCCAGCAGCTTGGCCGGCCGGTCCGACAATGAGCAGTTCTTC
TRBJ1-1	13	many	.	TRBV5-1	CASSPDPNTEAFF	TGCGCCAGCAGCCCCGACCCGAACACTGAAGCTTTCTTT
TRBJ1-3	13	.	.	TRBV10-3	CAISPGDGNTIYF	TGTGCCATCAGCCCAGGGGACGGAAACACCATATATTTT
TRBJ2-4	14	.	.	TRBV6-5	CASSPGRGESIQYF	TGTGCCAGCAGCCCGGGCAGGGGAGAGTCCATTCAGTACTTC
TRBJ1-3	16	few	TRBD1	TRBV7-8	CASSLRQGSSGNTIYF	TGTGCCAGCAGCCTCCGACAGGGGTCCTCTGGAAACACCATATATTTT
TRBJ2-1	11	.	.	TRBV5-1	CASSRDYEQFF	TGCGCCAGCAGCCGCGATTATGAGCAGTTCTTC